The clone carrying this T cell receptor beta chain was seen more than once but under ten times. Its antigen remains unidentified. The data were obtained in a study of regulatory T cells in long-lasting Graves disease. Study results and limitations: Because few samples were included, accuracy may have been lower.

Time point specified: newly diagnosed GD, antithyroid drugs for less than 3 months. Preparation of the TCR library used RNA extracted from PBMCs. To make TCR beta libraries, researchers used iRepertoire HTBI primers and Arm-PCR of CDR3 regions. TCRdb fed the multiplex PCR reads into MiXCR, producing one record per CDR3 protein. The profile shows 350,000 to 550,000 distinct CDR3 sequences, around 14% of them singletons. CDR3 size: 13 residues. Germline V gene data show CDR1 as SGHDN and CDR2 as FVKESK. Deletions cut 1 base from V and 6 bases from J, with 7 bases between. These data were also reused for a study on T cells in Graves' hyperthyroidism and ophthalmopathy. As that report states: First-round RT-PCR of the TCR CDR3 relied on the HTBI primer set. Also found in blood were most expanded thyroid clonotypes above 0.001.

This clonotype originated in a woman aged 25 to 39 with Graves disease. The rearrangement uses TRBV14 and TRBJ2-1, with no clear D. Source: peripheral blood mononuclear cells (PBMCs), taken at new diagnosis, from a patient treated with antithyroid drugs. The CDR3 protein is CASSQVLSNEQFF. Written as DNA, the CDR3 is TGTGCCAGCAGCCAAGTTCTAAGCAATGAGCAGTTCTTC.